This T cell receptor beta chain was profiled in a study of OX40 agonist ivuxolimab in advanced cancers. Study summary: The treatment was a fully human IgG2 OX40 agonist, ivuxolimab. Of mixed ages from about 20 to 80 and averaging roughly 60 years, the group was 65% to 85% male.

Assay: immunoSEQ multiplex PCR; the TCRdb copy retains only in-frame clones and omits some. In the table there are about 17,000 clones, over 75% of which are singletons. This TCR came from an adult with an advanced solid tumor such as melanoma, head and neck, liver or kidney cancer. The sequencing here drew on CD4+ or CD8+ T cells sorted from blood, taken in a trial of the OX40 agonist ivuxolimab.

DNA of the CDR3: TGTGCCAGCAGTTACACGGGGACACCCTCCTATGGCTACACCTTC. Its translation: CASSYTGTPSYGYTF. This chain joins TRBV6-5 and TRBJ1-2; tentatively, D is TRBD1 (6 bases). CDR1 and CDR2 from the germline V gene are MNHEY and SVGAGI. This CDR3 has 15 amino acids. Trimming removed 2 bases from V and 4 bases from J, with 14 bases in between.